This is a list of T cell receptor beta chains from one sample in a study of blood T cells in healthy people across ages. TCRdb passed the 5' RACE reads through MiXCR, listing each CDR3 protein once. The table records around 500,000 distinct CDR3 sequences, about 29% of them present only once. This sample also belongs to another study, concerning T cells of mothers and their children.

The sample was blood. The source of these receptors is a boy younger than 10 in good health. Both conserved end residues are part of each CDR3. A D gene is named only where the DNA matches it firmly. Clone size appears in some rows only: once, few, many, or a class for an expanded clone.

length | D | J | V | size | DNA | CDR3
14 | NA | TRBJ2-5 | TRBV9 | NA | TGTGCCAGCAGCGTAGGAGGAACCCAAGAGACCCAGTACTTC | CASSVGGTQETQYF
16 | TRBD2 | TRBJ2-1 | TRBV9 | many | TGTGCCAGCAGCGTACGTGACGGTAGCGGGAGGTATGAGCAGTTCTTC | CASSVRDGSGRYEQFF
15 | TRBD1 | TRBJ2-1 | TRBV10-3 | few | TGTGCCATCAGTATAAAGGGACAGGGGAGCGATGAGCAGTTCTTC | CAISIKGQGSDEQFF
13 | NA | TRBJ1-2 | TRBV4-3 | NA | TGCGCCAGCAGCCAAGCTGGGGTTTCTGGCTACACCTTC | CASSQAGVSGYTF
15 | TRBD1 | TRBJ2-7 | TRBV5-1 | NA | TGCGCCAGCAGCTTACTCCAGGGGGCCAGCTACGAGCAGTACTTC | CASSLLQGASYEQYF
13 | NA | TRBJ1-2 | TRBV11-2 | few | TGTGCCGGCAGCTTAGAGCCTGGCTTTGGCTACACCTTC | CAGSLEPGFGYTF
15 | NA | TRBJ2-1 | TRBV5-1 | NA | TGCGCCAGCAGCTTGGAAGGGACCCGCAACAATGAGCAGTTCTTC | CASSLEGTRNNEQFF
12 | NA | TRBJ2-7 | TRBV7-3 | NA | TGTGCCAGCAGCCCATCCCCAGGGGAGCAGTACTTC | CASSPSPGEQYF
14 | TRBD1 | TRBJ1-4 | TRBV27 | NA | TGTGCCAGCAGTTTCGGACAGGGGATCGAAAAACTGTTTTTT | CASSFGQGIEKLFF
15 | NA | TRBJ2-5 | TRBV7-9 | few | TGTGCCAGCAGCTTTCCGGGAACCTCGTTCCAGACCCAGTACTTC | CASSFPGTSFQTQYF
15 | TRBD1 | TRBJ2-5 | TRBV24-1 | few | TGTGCCACCAGTGACTGGGACAGTGGGCAAGAGACCCAGTACTTC | CATSDWDSGQETQYF
14 | NA | TRBJ1-6 | TRBV10-3 | NA | TGTGCCATCAGTGTGGGGACCCCGGATTCACCCCTCCACTTT | CAISVGTPDSPLHF
13 | NA | TRBJ2-4 | TRBV3-1 | NA | TGTGCCAGCAGCCAAGCGGGACGGGACATTCAGTACTTC | CASSQAGRDIQYF